Listed below are T cell receptor beta chains from one sample, sequenced in a study of blood T cell repertoires in COVID-19. The method was immunoSEQ multiplex PCR; TCRdb's version includes in-frame clones alone and lacks a portion of them. The sample consists of approximately 300,000 clones, around 89% of them appearing once. Sequencing was done on a sample of peripheral blood. Receptors originate from a man aged 35 to 55 with acute or convalescent COVID-19. CDR3s include the opening cysteine and the closing phenylalanine or tryptophan. A D gene is named only where the DNA matches it firmly. Size tells how often a clone was seen (once, few, many) or the class of an expanded clone, and some rows leave it out.

TRBD1	TRBV30	TRBJ2-3	NA	TGTGCCTGGAGTGGGACAGGTCATACCACAGATACGCAGTATTTT	CAWSGTGHTTDTQYF
NA	TRBV3-1/TRBV3-2	TRBJ1-5	NA	TGTGCCAGCAGCCTTGGTACCGGGGATGGACAGCCCCAGCATTTT	CASSLGTGDGQPQHF
NA	TRBV6-5	TRBJ1-1	NA	TGTGCCAGCACCCTTGAACGGGACTCTAGAGAAGCTTTCTTT	CASTLERDSREAFF
NA	TRBV5-6	TRBJ1-2	NA	TGTGCCAGCAGCCCGAACAATTATGGCTACACCTTC	CASSPNNYGYTF
TRBD1	TRBV29-1	TRBJ2-1	NA	TGCAGCGTTACCTGGACAGGGGCCTACAATGAGCAGTTCTTC	CSVTWTGAYNEQFF
TRBD1	TRBV5-6	TRBJ1-5	NA	TGTGCCAGCAGCCTGACAGGGGCCAATCAGCCCCAGCATTTT	CASSLTGANQPQHF
TRBD1	TRBV15	TRBJ2-3	once	TGTGCCACCAGCAGGGATCGGGACAGGGTAACAGATACGCAGTATTTT	CATSRDRDRVTDTQYF
TRBD1	TRBV9	TRBJ1-3	NA	TGTGCCAGCAGCCCCGGACAGGCATCTGCTGGAAACACCATATATTTT	CASSPGQASAGNTIYF
NA	TRBV12-3/TRBV12-4	TRBJ2-7	NA	TGTGCCAGCAGTTGGACAGCCTACGAGCAGTACTTC	CASSWTAYEQYF
TRBD1	TRBV29-1	TRBJ2-7	NA	TGCAGCGTGGGGAAGAGGGACAGCTCCTACGAGCAGTACTTC	CSVGKRDSSYEQYF
NA	TRBV9	TRBJ1-6	NA	TGTGCCAGCAGCGTAGGAGGGACTTCGAGGGATTCACCCCTCCACTTT	CASSVGGTSRDSPLHF
NA	TRBV6-1	TRBJ2-7	NA	TGTGCCAGCAGTGAAGCGGAGGGAACAAAGCAGTACTTC	CASSEAEGTKQYF
TRBD1	TRBV5-1	TRBJ2-7	NA	TGCGCCAGCAGCACGACAGGGATCTACGAGCAGTACTTC	CASSTTGIYEQYF
NA	TRBV18	TRBJ1-1	NA	TGTGCCAGCTCCCCCGCGGGTACGAACACTGAAGCTTTCTTT	CASSPAGTNTEAFF
NA	TRBV7-6	TRBJ2-2	once	TGTGCCAGCAGCTTAGAATTACCGGGAAACACCGGGGAGCTGTTTTTT	CASSLELPGNTGELFF
NA	TRBV6-5	TRBJ1-4	NA	TGTGCCAGCCTTTTACATAGCCACGAAAAACTGTTTTTT	CASLLHSHEKLFF
TRBD2	TRBV5-1	TRBJ2-2	NA	TGCGCCAGCAGCTTGGGGGGACTAGCGGGGAACACCGGGGAGCTGTTTTTT	CASSLGGLAGNTGELFF
NA	TRBV10-3	TRBJ1-5	NA	TGTGCCATCAGTGACCAGGGGAGAAATCAGCCCCAGCATTTT	CAISDQGRNQPQHF
TRBD2	TRBV9	TRBJ2-1	NA	TGTGCCAGCAGCGCTTTTAAACGGCTAGCGGGCAATGAGCAGTTCTTC	CASSAFKRLAGNEQFF
TRBD1	TRBV19	TRBJ2-3	NA	TGTGCCAGTAGGACAGGGACAAGAGATACGCAGTATTTT	CASRTGTRDTQYF
TRBD1	TRBV5-4	TRBJ1-3	NA	TGTGCCAGCAGCTCGGGACAGGCCTCGGGAAACACCATATATTTT	CASSSGQASGNTIYF
NA	TRBV3-1/TRBV3-2	TRBJ1-2	NA	TGTGCCAGCAGCCGGGGGGTAGGACACAACTATGGCTACACCTTC	CASSRGVGHNYGYTF
TRBD1	TRBV6-2/TRBV6-3	TRBJ1-4	NA	TGTGCCAGCAGTTACGATCAACGGACAGGGCCAAATGAAAAACTGTTTTTT	CASSYDQRTGPNEKLFF
TRBD1	TRBV5-1	TRBJ2-5	NA	TGCGCCAGTAGCCGCGGGGACAGGGGGCGGGAGACCCAGTACTTC	CASSRGDRGRETQYF
NA	TRBV19	TRBJ1-3	NA	TGTGCCAGTACCCTAGCAGGAAATCCCTCTGGAAACACCATATATTTT	CASTLAGNPSGNTIYF
TRBD1	TRBV7-2	TRBJ2-3	NA	TGTGCCAGCAGCCTACCGACAGGGTTCGGCACAGATACGCAGTATTTT	CASSLPTGFGTDTQYF
TRBD1	TRBV30	TRBJ2-2	NA	TGTGCCTGGAATGGAGTAGGGGGACAGTCGACCGGGGAGCTGTTTTTT	CAWNGVGGQSTGELFF
NA	TRBV6-5	TRBJ2-7	NA	TGTGCCAGCACCCAAGGGGGTGCTATTCCCTACGAGCAGTACTTC	CASTQGGAIPYEQYF
NA	TRBV12-5	TRBJ1-1	NA	TGTGCTAGTGGTTTGGGATACCAGTCCACTGAAGCTTTCTTT	CASGLGYQSTEAFF
NA	TRBV2	TRBJ2-7	NA	TGTGCCAGCAGGGACCCGGGGGTCCTGCGGGAGCAGTACTTC	CASRDPGVLREQYF
NA	TRBV4-1	TRBJ2-3	NA	TGCGCCAGCAGCGCCTTAGTGGTAGCAGATACGCAGTATTTT	CASSALVVADTQYF
NA	TRBV2	TRBJ1-5	few	TGTGCCAGCAGCACCACTGACAATCAGCCCCAGCATTTT	CASSTTDNQPQHF
NA	TRBV2	TRBJ2-6	few	TGTGCCAGCAGGACGGGAGCCTTCTCTGGGGCCAACGTCCTGACTTTC	CASRTGAFSGANVLTF
NA	TRBV2	TRBJ2-7	NA	TGTGCCAGCAGTCCAGGGAAATCCTTCTACGAGCAGTACTTC	CASSPGKSFYEQYF
NA	TRBV5-6	TRBJ1-4	NA	TGTGCCAGCAGGGGCAGCTTTAATGAAAAACTGTTTTTT	CASRGSFNEKLFF
TRBD1	TRBV5-1	TRBJ1-3	NA	TGCGCCAGCAGCCTGGGGAACAGGGGAATAACTGGAAACACCATATATTTT	CASSLGNRGITGNTIYF
NA	TRBV7-9	TRBJ1-5	NA	TGTGCCAGCAGCCCAGGGTATGATCAGCCCCAGCATTTT	CASSPGYDQPQHF
NA	TRBV10-3	TRBJ2-3	once	TGTGCCATCAGTGAGTCGATAGCGATGGCTTCAGATACGCAGTATTTT	CAISESIAMASDTQYF
NA	TRBV10-3	TRBJ2-1	once	TGTGCCATCAGTGAAAGGGGCTTATACAATGAGCAGTTCTTC	CAISERGLYNEQFF
TRBD1	TRBV7-2	TRBJ1-3	NA	TGTGCCAGCAGCTTAGGGAGGGGGCGAGGAAACACCATATATTTT	CASSLGRGRGNTIYF
TRBD2	TRBV4-1	TRBJ2-7	once	TGCGCCAGCAGTCCTGGGGAGGGCTACGAGCAGTACTTC	CASSPGEGYEQYF
NA	TRBV3-1/TRBV3-2	TRBJ2-7	NA	TGTGCCAGCAGCCAAGGGGCGAGCGAGCAGTACTTC	CASSQGASEQYF
NA	TRBV2	TRBJ1-5	NA	TGTGCCAGCAGTGAAGCGGCAGGGCAGGCCCAGCATTTT	CASSEAAGQAQHF
TRBD1	TRBV7-9	TRBJ1-2	NA	TGTGCCAGCAGCCCGAGACAGGGGCGGTATGGCTACACCTTC	CASSPRQGRYGYTF
TRBD1	TRBV6-5	TRBJ1-1	NA	TGTGCCAGCAGTTACGCGCGGGACAGCACTGAAGCTTTCTTT	CASSYARDSTEAFF
NA	TRBV2	TRBJ1-1	NA	TGTGCCAGCAGTGAACTATCCCAATCTTACACTGAAGCTTTCTTT	CASSELSQSYTEAFF
NA	TRBV27	TRBJ1-5	NA	TGTGCCTGCGGGGGGGGCTTACGTCAGCCCCAGCATTTT	CACGGGLRQPQHF
TRBD1	TRBV11-2	TRBJ1-1	NA	TGTGCCAGCAGCAATAACAGGGGCACTGAAGCTTTCTTT	CASSNNRGTEAFF
NA	TRBV25-1	TRBJ1-1	few	TGTGCCAGCAGTGAATATGGAGGGAACACTGAAGCTTTCTTT	CASSEYGGNTEAFF
TRBD1	TRBV2	TRBJ1-2	NA	TGTGCCACCGACTCGACAGGGCTGGGAGGTGGCTACACCTTC	CATDSTGLGGGYTF
NA	TRBV30	TRBJ1-1	few	TGTGCCTGGACCAAACGGAGGAACACTGAAGCTTTCTTT	CAWTKRRNTEAFF
NA	TRBV7-6	TRBJ2-1	NA	TGTGCCAGCAGCTTAAGTTACAGGCACGGTAGCAATGAGCAGTTCTTC	CASSLSYRHGSNEQFF
TRBD2	TRBV4-1	TRBJ2-1	NA	TGCGCCAGCAGCCAAGACCCGGCTATAGCGGGGGGGTACAATGAGCAGTTCTTC	CASSQDPAIAGGYNEQFF
NA	TRBV2	TRBJ2-7	NA	TGTGCCAGCAGTGAACGGGGCAGGGGCCTGACCTACGAGCAGTACTTC	CASSERGRGLTYEQYF
TRBD1	TRBV3-1/TRBV3-2	TRBJ1-4	NA	TGTGCCAGCAGCCATCCTAGACAGGGTCATCGAGGTGAAAAACTGTTTTTT	CASSHPRQGHRGEKLFF
NA	TRBV4-1	TRBJ1-5	once	TGCGCCAGCAGCCTGGGGGGGCTGGGCAATCAGCCCCAGCATTTT	CASSLGGLGNQPQHF
NA	TRBV18	TRBJ1-1	once	TGTGCCAGCTCACCGAGCCAGAACACTGAAGCTTTCTTT	CASSPSQNTEAFF
NA	TRBV10-1	TRBJ2-3	NA	TGCGCCAGCAGTGTCGGGAACCCCACAGATACGCAGTATTTT	CASSVGNPTDTQYF
NA	TRBV7-2	TRBJ2-3	NA	TGTGCCAGCAGCTTAGTGGGGGGAGATACGCAGTATTTT	CASSLVGGDTQYF
TRBD1	TRBV2	TRBJ2-1	once	TGTGCCAGCAGGATGACCGGGACAGGGTTCAATGAGCAGTTCTTC	CASRMTGTGFNEQFF